This is a list of T cell receptor beta chains from one sample in a study of T cells after posttransplantation cyclophosphamide. Assay used: immunoSEQ multiplex PCR; TCRdb lists only in-frame clones, some missing. The sample has 25,000 to 35,000 clones, none seen only once. Sequencing input: PBMCs. These receptor sequences come from a woman aged 60-75 years in good health, CMV-negative, and a related stem cell transplant donor. Both conserved end residues are trimmed from each CDR3.

V gene	CDR3 length	J gene	CDR3 protein
TRBV28	10	TRBJ1-1	ASTNREAEAF
TRBV30	14	TRBJ1-5	AWSVSGGQGNQPQH
TRBV18	13	TRBJ2-7	ASSPLTSGGDEQY